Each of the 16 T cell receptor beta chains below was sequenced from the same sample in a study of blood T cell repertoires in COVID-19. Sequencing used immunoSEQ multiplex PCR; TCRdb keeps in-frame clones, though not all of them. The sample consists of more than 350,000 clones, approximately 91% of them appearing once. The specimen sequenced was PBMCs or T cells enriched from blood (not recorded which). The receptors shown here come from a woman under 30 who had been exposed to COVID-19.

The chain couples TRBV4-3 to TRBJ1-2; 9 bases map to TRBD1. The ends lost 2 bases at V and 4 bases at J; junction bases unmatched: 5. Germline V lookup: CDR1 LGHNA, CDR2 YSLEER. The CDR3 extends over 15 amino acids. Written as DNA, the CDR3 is TGCGCCAGCAGCCAATACAGGGGGCCCTCCTATGGCTACACCTTC. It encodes CASSQYRGPSYGYTF.

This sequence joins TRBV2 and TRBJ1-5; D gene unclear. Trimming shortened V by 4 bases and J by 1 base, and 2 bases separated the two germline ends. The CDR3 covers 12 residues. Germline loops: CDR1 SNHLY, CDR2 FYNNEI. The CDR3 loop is CASSASNQPQHF. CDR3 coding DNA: TGTGCCAGCAGTGCAAGCAATCAGCCCCAGCATTTT.

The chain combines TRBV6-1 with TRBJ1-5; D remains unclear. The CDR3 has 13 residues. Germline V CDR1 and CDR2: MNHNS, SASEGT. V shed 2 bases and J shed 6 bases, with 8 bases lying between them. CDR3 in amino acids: CASSEFAGQPQHF. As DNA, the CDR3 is TGTGCCAGCAGTGAATTCGCAGGTCAGCCCCAGCATTTT.

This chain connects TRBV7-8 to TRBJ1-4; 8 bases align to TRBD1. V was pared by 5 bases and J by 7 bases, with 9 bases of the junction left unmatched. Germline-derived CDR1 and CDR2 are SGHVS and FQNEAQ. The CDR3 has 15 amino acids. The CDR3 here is CASSPRTGQGEKLFF. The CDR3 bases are TGTGCCAGCAGCCCCCGGACAGGGCAGGGTGAAAAACTGTTTTTT.

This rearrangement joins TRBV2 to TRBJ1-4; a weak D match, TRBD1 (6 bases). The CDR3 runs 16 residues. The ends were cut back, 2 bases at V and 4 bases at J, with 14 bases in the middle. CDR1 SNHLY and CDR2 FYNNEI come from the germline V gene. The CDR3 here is CASSESQGRFNEKLFF. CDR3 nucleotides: TGTGCCAGCAGTGAATCACAGGGAAGGTTTAATGAAAAACTGTTTTTT.

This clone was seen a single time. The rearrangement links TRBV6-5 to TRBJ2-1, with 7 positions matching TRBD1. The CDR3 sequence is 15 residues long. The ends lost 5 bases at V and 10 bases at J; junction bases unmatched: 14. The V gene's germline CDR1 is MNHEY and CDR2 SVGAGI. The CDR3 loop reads CASSLTSTDREEQFF. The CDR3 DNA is TGTGCCAGCAGTCTAACCTCTACAGACAGGGAAGAGCAGTTCTTC.

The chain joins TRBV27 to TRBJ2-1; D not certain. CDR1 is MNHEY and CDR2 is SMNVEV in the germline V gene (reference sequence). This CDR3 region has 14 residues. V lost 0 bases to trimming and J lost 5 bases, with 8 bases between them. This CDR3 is CASSLSLLDNEQFF. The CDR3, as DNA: TGTGCCAGCAGTTTATCCCTCCTCGACAATGAGCAGTTCTTC.

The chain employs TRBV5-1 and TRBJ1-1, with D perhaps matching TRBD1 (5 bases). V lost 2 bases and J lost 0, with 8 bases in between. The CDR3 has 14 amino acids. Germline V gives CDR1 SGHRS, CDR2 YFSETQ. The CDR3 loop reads CASSLGVVNTEAFF. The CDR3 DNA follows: TGCGCCAGCAGCTTAGGGGTGGTGAACACTGAAGCTTTCTTT.

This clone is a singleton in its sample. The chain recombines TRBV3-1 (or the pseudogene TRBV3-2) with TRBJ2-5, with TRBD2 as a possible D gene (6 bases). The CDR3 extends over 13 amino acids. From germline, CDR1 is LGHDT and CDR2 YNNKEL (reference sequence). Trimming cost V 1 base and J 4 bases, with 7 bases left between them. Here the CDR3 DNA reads TGTGCCAGCAGCCAAGCAGCGGGAGAGACCCAGTACTTC. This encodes CASSQAAGETQYF.

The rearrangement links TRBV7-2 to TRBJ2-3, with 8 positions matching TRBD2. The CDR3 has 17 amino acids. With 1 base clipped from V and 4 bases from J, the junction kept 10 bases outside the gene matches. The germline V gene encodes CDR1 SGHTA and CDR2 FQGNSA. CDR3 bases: TGTGCCAGCAGCTTAGGGGTAGCGGGATCCTCTGCAGATACGCAGTATTTT. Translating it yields CASSLGVAGSSADTQYF.

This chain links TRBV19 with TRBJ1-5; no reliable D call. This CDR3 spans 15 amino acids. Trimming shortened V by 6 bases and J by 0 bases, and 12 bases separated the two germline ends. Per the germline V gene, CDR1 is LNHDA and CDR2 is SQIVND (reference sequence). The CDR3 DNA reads TGTGCCAGTAGCGCAACAGCTAATAGCAATCAGCCCCAGCATTTT. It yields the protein CASSATANSNQPQHF. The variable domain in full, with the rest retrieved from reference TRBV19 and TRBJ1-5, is DGGITQSPKYLFRKEGQNVTLSCEQNLNHDAMYWYRQDPGQGLRLIYYSQIVNDFQKGDIAEGYSVSREKKESFPLTVTSAQKNPTAFYLCASSATANSNQPQHFGDGTRLSIL.

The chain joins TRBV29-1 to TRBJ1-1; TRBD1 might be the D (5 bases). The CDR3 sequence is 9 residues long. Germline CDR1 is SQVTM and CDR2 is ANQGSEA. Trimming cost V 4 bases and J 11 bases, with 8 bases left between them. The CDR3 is CSVARGAFF. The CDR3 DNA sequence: TGCAGCGTTGCCCGGGGGGCTTTCTTT.

The CDR3 sequence: CASSPSYEQYF. The CDR3 DNA sequence: TGTGCCAGCAGCCCATCCTACGAGCAGTACTTC. V usage is TRBV7-8 and J usage is TRBJ2-7; no clear D gene. V was trimmed by 5 bases and J by 1 base, leaving 3 bases between them. The CDR3 length is 11 residues. Germline values: CDR1 SGHVS, CDR2 FQNEAQ. The entire variable domain, with the rest obtained from reference TRBV7-8 and TRBJ2-7, is as follows: GAGVSQSPRYKVAKRGQDVALRCDPISGHVSLFWYQQALGQGPEFLTYFQNEAQLDKSGLPSDRFFAERPEGSVSTLKIQRTQQEDSAVYLCASSPSYEQYFGPGTRLTVT.

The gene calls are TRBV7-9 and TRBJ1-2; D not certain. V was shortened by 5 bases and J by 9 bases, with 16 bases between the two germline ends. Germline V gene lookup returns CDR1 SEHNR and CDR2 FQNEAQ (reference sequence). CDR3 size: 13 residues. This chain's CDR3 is CASSPRFPYSYTF. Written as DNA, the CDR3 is TGTGCCAGCAGCCCCAGGTTCCCTTATAGCTACACCTTC.

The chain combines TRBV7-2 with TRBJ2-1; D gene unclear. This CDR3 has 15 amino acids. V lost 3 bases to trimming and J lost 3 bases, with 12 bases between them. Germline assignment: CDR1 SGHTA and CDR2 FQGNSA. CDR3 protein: CASSLGHVNYNEQFF. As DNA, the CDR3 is TGTGCCAGCAGCTTGGGCCACGTTAACTACAATGAGCAGTTCTTC.

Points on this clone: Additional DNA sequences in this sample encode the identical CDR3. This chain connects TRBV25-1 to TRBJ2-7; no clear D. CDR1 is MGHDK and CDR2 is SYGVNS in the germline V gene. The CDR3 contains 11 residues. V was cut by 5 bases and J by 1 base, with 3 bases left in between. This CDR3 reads CASSLSYEQYF. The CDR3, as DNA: TGTGCCAGCAGTTTATCCTACGAGCAGTACTTC.